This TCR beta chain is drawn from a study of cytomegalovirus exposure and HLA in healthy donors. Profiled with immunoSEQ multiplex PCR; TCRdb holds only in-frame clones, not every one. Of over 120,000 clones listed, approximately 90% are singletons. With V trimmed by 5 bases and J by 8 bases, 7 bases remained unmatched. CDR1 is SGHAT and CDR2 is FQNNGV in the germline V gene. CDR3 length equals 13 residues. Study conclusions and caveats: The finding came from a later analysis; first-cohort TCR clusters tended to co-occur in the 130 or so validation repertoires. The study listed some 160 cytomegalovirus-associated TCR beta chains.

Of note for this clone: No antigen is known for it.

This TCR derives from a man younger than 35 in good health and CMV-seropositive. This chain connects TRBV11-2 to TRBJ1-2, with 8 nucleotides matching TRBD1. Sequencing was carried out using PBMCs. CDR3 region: CASSPRTGTGYTF. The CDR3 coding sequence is TGTGCCAGCAGCCCGCGGACAGGGACCGGCTACACCTTC.